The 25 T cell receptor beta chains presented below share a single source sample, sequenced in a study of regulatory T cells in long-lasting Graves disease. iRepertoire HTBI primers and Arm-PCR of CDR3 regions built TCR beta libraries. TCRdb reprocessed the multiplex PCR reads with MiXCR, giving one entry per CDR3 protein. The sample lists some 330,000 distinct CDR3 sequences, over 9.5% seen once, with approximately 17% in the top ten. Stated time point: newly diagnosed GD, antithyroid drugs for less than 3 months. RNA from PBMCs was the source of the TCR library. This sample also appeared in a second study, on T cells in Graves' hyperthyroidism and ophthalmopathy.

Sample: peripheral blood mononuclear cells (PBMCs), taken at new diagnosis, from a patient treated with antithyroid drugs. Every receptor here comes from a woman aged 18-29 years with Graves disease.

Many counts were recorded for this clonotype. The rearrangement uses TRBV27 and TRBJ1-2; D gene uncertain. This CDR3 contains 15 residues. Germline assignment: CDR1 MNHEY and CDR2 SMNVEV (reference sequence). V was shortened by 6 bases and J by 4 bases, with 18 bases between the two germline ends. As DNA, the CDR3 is TGTGCCAGCAGCGTTGCCCCACTGAGCTCCTATGGCTACACCTTC. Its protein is CASSVAPLSSYGYTF.

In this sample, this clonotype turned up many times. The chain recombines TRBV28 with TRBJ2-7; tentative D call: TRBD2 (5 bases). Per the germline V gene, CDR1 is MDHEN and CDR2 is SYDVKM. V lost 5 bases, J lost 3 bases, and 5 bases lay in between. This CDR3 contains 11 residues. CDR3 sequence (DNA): TGTGCCAGCAGTCGGGGCTACGAGCAGTACTTC. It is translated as CASSRGYEQYF.

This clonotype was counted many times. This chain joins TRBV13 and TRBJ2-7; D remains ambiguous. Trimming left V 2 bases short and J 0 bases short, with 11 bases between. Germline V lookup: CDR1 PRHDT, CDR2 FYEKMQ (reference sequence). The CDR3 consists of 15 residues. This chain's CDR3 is CASSLFGASSYEQYF. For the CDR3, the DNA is TGTGCCAGCAGCTTATTCGGTGCAAGCTCCTACGAGCAGTACTTC.

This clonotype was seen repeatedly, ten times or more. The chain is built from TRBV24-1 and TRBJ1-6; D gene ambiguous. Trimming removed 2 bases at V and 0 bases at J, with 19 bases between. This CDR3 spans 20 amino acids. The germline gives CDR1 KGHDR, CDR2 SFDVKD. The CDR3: CATSDSVELEHSSYNSPLHF. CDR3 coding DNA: TGTGCCACCAGTGATTCGGTGGAGCTGGAGCATAGCTCCTATAATTCACCCCTCCACTTT.

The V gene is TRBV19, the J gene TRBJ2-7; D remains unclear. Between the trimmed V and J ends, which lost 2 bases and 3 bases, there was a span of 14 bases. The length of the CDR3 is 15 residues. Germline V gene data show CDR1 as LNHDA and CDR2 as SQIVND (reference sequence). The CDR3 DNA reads TGTGCCAGTAGTATATCAGGAGACTTTAGCTACGAGCAGTACTTC. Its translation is CASSISGDFSYEQYF.

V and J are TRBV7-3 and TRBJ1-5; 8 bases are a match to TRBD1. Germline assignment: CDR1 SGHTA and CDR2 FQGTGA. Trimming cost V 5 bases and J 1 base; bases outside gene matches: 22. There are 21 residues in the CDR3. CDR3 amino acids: CASSTINGQGKLKASNQPQHF. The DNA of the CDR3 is TGTGCCAGCAGCACTATTAATGGACAGGGAAAACTAAAGGCGAGCAATCAGCCCCAGCATTTT. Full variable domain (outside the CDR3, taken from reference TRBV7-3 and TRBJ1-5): GAGVSQTPSNKVTEKGKYVELRCDPISGHTALYWYRQSLGQGPEFLIYFQGTGAADDSGLPNDRFFAVRPEGSVSTLKIQRTERGDSAVYLCASSTINGQGKLKASNQPQHFGDGTRLSIL.

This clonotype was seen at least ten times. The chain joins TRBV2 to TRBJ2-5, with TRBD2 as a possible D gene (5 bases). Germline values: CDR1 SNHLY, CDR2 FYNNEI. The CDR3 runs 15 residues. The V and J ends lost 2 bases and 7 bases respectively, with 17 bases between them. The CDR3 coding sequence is TGTGCCAGCAGTGAATTGGCTAGCAGGTTCGCGACCCAGTACTTC. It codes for CASSELASRFATQYF.

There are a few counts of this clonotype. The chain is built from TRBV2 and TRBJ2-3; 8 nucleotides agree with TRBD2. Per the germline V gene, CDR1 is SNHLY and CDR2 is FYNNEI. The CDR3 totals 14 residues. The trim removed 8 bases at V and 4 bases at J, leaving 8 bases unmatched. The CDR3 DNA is TGTGCCAGCGACCCGGGAGGGGAGTCAGATACGCAGTATTTT. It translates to CASDPGGESDTQYF.

The CDR3 region has the DNA TGCGCCAGCAGCCAAGAGATGAATTCACCCCTCCACTTT. This encodes CASSQEMNSPLHF. The V call is TRBV4-3, the J call TRBJ1-6; no definite D call. Looked up from germline, CDR1 is LGHNA and CDR2 is YSLEER. CDR3 length: 13 residues. Trimming left V 0 bases short and J 7 bases short, with 4 bases between.

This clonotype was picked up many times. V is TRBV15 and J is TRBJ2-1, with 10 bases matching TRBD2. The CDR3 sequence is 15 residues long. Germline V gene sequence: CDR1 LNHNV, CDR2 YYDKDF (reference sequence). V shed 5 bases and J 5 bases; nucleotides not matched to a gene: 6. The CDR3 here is CATSLKREGHNEQFF. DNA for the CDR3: TGTGCCACCAGCCTGAAGCGGGAGGGCCACAATGAGCAGTTCTTC. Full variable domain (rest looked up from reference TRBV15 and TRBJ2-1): DAMVIQNPRYQVTQFGKPVTLSCSQTLNHNVMYWYQQKSSQAPKLLFHYYDKDFNNEADTPDNFQSRRPNTSFCFLDIRSPGLGDTAMYLCATSLKREGHNEQFFGPGTRLTVL.

In nucleotides, the CDR3 is TGTGCCAGCAGGGCAGGGTTCGATGGCAAAAACATTCAGTACTTC. It codes for CASRAGFDGKNIQYF. The genes are TRBV6-1 and TRBJ2-4; D may be TRBD1 (5 bases). Trimming shortened V by 6 bases and J by 3 bases, and 15 bases separated the two germline ends. The CDR3 spans 15 residues. Germline V gene data show CDR1 as MNHNS and CDR2 as SASEGT.

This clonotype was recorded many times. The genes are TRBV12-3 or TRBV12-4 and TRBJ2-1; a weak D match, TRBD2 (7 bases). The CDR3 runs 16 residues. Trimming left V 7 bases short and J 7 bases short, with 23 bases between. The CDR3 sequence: CASTPMRGGPWNEQFF. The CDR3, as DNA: TGTGCCAGCACCCCGATGAGGGGGGGGCCTTGGAATGAGCAGTTCTTC.

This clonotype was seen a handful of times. The CDR3: CASSAQTGSGGELFF. The CDR3 nucleotides are TGTGCCAGCAGTGCGCAGACAGGGTCTGGCGGGGAGCTGTTTTTT. The V and J genes are TRBV27 and TRBJ2-2; the match to TRBD1 covers 7 bases. This CDR3 spans 15 amino acids. Looked up from germline, CDR1 is MNHEY and CDR2 is SMNVEV (reference sequence). J was trimmed by 7 bases and V by 5 bases; bases with no gene match: 10.

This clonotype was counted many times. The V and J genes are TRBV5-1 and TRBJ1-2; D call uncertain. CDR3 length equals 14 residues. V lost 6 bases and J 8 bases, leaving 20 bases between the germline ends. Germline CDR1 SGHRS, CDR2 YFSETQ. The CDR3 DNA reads TGCGCCAGCACCCTTTCCGGGGTCAGTGGAGGCTACACCTTC. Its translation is CASTLSGVSGGYTF. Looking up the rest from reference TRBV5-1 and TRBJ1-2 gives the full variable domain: KAGVTQTPRYLIKTRGQQVTLSCSPISGHRSVSWYQQTPGQGLQFLFEYFSETQRNKGNFPGRFSGRQFSNSRSEMNVSTLELGDSALYLCASTLSGVSGGYTFGSGTRLTVV.

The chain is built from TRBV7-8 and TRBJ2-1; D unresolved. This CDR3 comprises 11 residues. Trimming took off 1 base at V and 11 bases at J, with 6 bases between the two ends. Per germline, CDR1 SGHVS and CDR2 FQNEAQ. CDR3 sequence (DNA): TGTGCCAGCAGCTTAGGGGTGCAGCAGTTCTTC. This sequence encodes CASSLGVQQFF.

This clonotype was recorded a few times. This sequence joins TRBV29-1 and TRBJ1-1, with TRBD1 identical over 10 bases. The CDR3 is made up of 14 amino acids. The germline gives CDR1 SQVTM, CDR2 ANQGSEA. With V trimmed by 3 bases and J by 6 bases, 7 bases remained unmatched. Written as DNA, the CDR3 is TGCAGCGTTGATGGAGGGGACAGGGGCTCTGAAGCTTTCTTT. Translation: CSVDGGDRGSEAFF.

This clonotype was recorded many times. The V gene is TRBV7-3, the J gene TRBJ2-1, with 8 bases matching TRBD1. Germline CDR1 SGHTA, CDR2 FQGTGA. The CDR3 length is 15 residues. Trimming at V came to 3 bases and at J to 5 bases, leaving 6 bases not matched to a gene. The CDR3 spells CASSFRDRFDNEQFF. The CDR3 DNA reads TGTGCCAGCAGCTTCCGGGACAGGTTTGACAATGAGCAGTTCTTC.

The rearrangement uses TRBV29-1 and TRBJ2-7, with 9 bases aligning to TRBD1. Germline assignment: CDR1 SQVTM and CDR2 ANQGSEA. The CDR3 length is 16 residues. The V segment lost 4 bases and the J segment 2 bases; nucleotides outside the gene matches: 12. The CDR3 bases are TGCAGCGTTGGTACAGGGGGCCGCCATGTAACCTACGAGCAGTACTTC. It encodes CSVGTGGRHVTYEQYF.

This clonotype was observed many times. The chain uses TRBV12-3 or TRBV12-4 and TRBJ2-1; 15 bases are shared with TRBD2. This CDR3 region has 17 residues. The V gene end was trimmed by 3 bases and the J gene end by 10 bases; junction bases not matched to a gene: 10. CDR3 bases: TGTGCCAGCAGTTTTCCCGGGACTAGCGGGAGGAAACGAGAGCAGTTCTTC. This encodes CASSFPGTSGRKREQFF.

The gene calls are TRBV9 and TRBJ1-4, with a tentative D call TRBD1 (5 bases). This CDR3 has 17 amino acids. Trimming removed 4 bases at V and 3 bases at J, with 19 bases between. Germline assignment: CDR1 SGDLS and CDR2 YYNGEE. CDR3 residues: CASSPPSGGVANEKLFF. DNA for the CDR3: TGTGCCAGCAGCCCCCCGTCGGGGGGGGTAGCTAATGAAAAACTGTTTTTT. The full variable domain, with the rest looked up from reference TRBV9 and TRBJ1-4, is DSGVTQTPKHLITATGQRVTLRCSPRSGDLSVYWYQQSLDQGLQFLIQYYNGEERAKGNILERFSAQQFPDLHSELNLSSLELGDSALYFCASSPPSGGVANEKLFFGSGTQLSVL.

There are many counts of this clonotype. The CDR3 reads CATTDRDEQFF. The CDR3, as DNA: TGTGCCACCACCGACCGGGATGAGCAGTTCTTC. The chain recombines TRBV24-1 with TRBJ2-1; D is uncertain. The CDR3 is 11 amino acids. Per the germline V gene, CDR1 is KGHDR and CDR2 is SFDVKD. Trimming removed 8 bases at V and 8 bases at J, with 9 bases between.

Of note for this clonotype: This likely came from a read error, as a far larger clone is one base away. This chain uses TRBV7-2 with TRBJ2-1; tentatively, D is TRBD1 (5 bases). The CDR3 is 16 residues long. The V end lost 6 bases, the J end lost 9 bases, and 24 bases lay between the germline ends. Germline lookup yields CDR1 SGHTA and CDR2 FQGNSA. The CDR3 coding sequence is TGTGCCAGCAGGCCCGTGGTACCATCCAGGGTCGGTGAGCAGTTCTTC. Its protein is CASRPVVPSRVGEQFF.

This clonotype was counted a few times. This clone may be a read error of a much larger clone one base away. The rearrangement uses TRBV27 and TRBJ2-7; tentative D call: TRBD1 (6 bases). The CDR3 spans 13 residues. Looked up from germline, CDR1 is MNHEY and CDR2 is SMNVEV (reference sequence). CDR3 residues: CASSSTGSYEQHF. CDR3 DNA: TGTGCCAGCAGTTCTACAGGGAGCTACGAGCAGCACTTC.

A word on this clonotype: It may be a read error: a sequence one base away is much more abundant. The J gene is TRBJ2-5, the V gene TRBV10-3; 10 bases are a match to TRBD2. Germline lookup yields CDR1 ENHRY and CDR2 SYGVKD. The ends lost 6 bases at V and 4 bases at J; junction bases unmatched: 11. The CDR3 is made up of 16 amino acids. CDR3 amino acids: CAISFASGSHRETQYF. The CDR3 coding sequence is TGTGCCATCAGCTTTGCTAGCGGGAGCCACCGAGAGACCCAGTACTTC.

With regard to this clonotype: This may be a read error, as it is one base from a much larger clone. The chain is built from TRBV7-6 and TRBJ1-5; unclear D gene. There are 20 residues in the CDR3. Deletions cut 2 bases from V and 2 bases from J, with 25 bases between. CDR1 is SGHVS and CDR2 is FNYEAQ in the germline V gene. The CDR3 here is CASSLRATLRPTSGNQPQHF. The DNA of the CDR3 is TGTGCCAGCAGCTTAAGGGCTACTCTGAGACCCACCTCAGGCAATCAGCCCCAGCATTTT.